The clone carrying this TCR beta chain has only a few counts. Its matching antigen is unknown. This CDR3 is 11 amino acids long. Germline CDR1 and CDR2: SEHNR and FQNEAQ (reference sequence). The V and J ends lost 8 bases and 5 bases, in that order; junction bases with no gene match: 2. Template material for amplifying TCR beta CDR3 regions consisted of RNA transcripts. HTBI primers were used for first-round RT-PCR of the TCR CDR3. One entry per CDR3 protein, called by TCRdb with MiXCR from the multiplex PCR reads. The sample yields roughly 560,000 distinct CDR3 sequences, about 15% seen once. The record originates from a study of T cells in Graves' hyperthyroidism and ophthalmopathy. Study conclusions and caveats: Classification by a 13 V-J model distinguished ophthalmopathy from stable hyperthyroidism.

Input material: blood. The clonotype originates from a woman in her 40s with Graves' ophthalmopathy. This rearrangement joins TRBV7-9 to TRBJ2-5, with 7 bases that match TRBD1. The CDR3 protein is CASGQEETQYF. CDR3 DNA sequence: TGTGCCAGCGGACAGGAGGAGACCCAGTACTTC.